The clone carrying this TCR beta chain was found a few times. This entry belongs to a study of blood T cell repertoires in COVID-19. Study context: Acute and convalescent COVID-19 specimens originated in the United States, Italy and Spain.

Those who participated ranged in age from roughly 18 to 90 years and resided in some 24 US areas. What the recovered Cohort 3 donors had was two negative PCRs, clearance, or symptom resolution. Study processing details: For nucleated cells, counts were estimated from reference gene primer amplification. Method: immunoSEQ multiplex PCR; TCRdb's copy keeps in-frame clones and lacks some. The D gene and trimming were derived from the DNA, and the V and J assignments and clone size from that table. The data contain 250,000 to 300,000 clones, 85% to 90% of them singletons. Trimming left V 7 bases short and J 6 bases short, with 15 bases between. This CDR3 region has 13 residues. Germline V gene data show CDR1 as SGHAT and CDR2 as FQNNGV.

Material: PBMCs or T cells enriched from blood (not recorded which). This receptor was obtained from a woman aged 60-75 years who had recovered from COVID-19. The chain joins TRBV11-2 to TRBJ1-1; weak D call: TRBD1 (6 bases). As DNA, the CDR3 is TGTGCCAGCAAGCGGTCAGGGGAGTCTGAAGCTTTCTTT. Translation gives CASKRSGESEAFF.